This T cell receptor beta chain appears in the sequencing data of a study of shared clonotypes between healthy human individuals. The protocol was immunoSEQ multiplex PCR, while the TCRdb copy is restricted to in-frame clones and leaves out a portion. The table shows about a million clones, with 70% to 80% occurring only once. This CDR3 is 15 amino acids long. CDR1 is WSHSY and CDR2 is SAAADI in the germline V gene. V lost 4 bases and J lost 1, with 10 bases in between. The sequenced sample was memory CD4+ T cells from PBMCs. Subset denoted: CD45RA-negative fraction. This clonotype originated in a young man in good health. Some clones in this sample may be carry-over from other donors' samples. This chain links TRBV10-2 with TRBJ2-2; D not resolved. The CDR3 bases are TGCGCCAGCAGTGTAGGGCCGCAGAACACCGGGGAGCTGTTTTTT. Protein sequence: CASSVGPQNTGELFF.